The source of this T cell receptor beta chain is a study of cytomegalovirus exposure and HLA in healthy donors. With 60 Vbeta and 13 Jbeta primers, the PCR was carried out. Produced via immunoSEQ multiplex PCR; TCRdb's table is partial and in-frame only. The sample records 100,000 to 150,000 clones, around 73% being singletons. CDR1 and CDR2 (germline): PRHDT, FYEKMQ (reference sequence). The CDR3 has 13 residues. The V end was cut by 5 bases, the J end by 9 bases, with 14 bases between. The chain employs TRBV13 and TRBJ1-3; the D gene is possibly TRBD1 (5 bases). The sample was PBMCs. The clonotype was recovered from a female donor in good health and CMV-seronegative. The CDR3: CASSPTGDPTIYF. The CDR3 DNA reads as TGTGCCAGCAGCCCTACAGGAGACCCCACCATATATTTT.